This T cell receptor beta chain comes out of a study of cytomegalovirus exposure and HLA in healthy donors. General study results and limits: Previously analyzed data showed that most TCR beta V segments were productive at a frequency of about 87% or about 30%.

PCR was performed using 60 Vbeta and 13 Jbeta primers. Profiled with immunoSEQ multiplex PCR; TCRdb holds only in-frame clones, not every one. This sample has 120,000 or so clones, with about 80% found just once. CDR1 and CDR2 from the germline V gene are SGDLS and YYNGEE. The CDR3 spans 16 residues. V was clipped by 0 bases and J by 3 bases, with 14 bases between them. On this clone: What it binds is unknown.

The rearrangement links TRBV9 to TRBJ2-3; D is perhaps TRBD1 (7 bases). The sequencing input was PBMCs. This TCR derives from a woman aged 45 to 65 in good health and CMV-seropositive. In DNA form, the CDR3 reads TGTGCCAGCAGCGTAGCAGGGGGGCCTCAGACAGATACGCAGTATTTT. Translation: CASSVAGGPQTDTQYF.